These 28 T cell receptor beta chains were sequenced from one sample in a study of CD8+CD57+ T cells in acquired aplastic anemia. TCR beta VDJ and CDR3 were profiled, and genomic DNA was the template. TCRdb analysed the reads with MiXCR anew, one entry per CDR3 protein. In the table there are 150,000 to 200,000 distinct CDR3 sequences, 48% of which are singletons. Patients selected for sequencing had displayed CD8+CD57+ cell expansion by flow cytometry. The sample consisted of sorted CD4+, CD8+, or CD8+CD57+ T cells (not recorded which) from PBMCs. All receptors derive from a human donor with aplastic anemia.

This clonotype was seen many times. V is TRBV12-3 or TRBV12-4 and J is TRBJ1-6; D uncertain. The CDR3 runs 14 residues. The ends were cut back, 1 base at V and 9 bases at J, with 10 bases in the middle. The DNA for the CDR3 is TGTGCCAGCAGTTTAGGCATTAATGGTTCACCCCTCCACTTT. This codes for CASSLGINGSPLHF.

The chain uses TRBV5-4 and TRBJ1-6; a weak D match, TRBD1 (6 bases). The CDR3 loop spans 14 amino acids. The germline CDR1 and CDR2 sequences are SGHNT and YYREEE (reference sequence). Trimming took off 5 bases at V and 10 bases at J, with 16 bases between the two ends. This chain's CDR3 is CASRKGEASSPLHF. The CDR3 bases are TGTGCCAGCAGAAAGGGGGAGGCAAGCTCACCCCTCCACTTT. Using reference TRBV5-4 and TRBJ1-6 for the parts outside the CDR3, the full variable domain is ETGVTQSPTHLIKTRGQQVTLRCSSQSGHNTVSWYQQALGQGPQFIFQYYREEENGRGNFPPRFSGLQFPNYSSELNVNALELDDSALYLCASRKGEASSPLHFGNGTRLTVT.

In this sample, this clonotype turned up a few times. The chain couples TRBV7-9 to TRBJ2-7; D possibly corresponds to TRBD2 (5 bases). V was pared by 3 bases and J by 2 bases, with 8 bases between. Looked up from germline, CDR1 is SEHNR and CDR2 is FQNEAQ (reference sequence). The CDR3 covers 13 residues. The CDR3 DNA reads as TGTGCCAGCAGCTTTCGGGGTGCCTACGAGCAGTACTTC. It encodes CASSFRGAYEQYF.

The DNA for the CDR3 is TGTGCCAGCATCCTCGCTAGCGGGGGGGCCGTCGAGACCCAGTACTTC. Its translation: CASILASGGAVETQYF. The V gene is TRBV7-9, the J gene TRBJ2-5; 12 bases agree with TRBD2. J lost 5 bases, V lost 7 bases, and 11 bases had no gene match. The CDR3 is 16 amino acids. The germline V gene encodes CDR1 SEHNR and CDR2 FQNEAQ (reference sequence). Filled out from reference TRBV7-9 and TRBJ2-5, the complete variable domain reads DTGVSQNPRHKITKRGQNVTFRCDPISEHNRLYWYRQTLGQGPEFLTYFQNEAQLEKSRLLSDRFSAERPKGSFSTLEIQRTEQGDSAMYLCASILASGGAVETQYFGPGTRLLVL.

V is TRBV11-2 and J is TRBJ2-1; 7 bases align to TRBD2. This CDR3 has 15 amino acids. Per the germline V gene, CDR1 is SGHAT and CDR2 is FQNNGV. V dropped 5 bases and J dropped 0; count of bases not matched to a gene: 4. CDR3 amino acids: CASSGREDSYNEQFF. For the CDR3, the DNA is TGTGCCAGCAGCGGACGGGAGGACTCCTACAATGAGCAGTTCTTC.

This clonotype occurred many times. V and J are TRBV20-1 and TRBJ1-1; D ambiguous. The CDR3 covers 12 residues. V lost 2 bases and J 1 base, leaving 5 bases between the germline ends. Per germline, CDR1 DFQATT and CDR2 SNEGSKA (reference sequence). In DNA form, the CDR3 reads TGCAGTGCTAGACCCCAGAACACTGAAGCTTTCTTT. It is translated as CSARPQNTEAFF.

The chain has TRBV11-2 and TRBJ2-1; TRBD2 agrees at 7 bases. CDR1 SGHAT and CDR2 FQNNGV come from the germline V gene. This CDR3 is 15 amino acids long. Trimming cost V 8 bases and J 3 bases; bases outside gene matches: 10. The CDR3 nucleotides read TGTGCCAGCCTCCTCACGGGAGGTTTCTACAATGAGCAGTTCTTC. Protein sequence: CASLLTGGFYNEQFF.

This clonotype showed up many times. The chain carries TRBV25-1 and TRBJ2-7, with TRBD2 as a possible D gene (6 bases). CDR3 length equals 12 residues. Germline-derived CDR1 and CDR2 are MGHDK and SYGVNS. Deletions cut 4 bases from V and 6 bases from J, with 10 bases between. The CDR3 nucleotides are TGTGCCAGCAGTGGAGGGACTTCCGAGCAGTACTTC. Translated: CASSGGTSEQYF.

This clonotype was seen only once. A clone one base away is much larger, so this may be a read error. CDR3 in amino acids: CTSSEWLAGGNEQFF. CDR3 sequence (DNA): TGTACCAGCAGTGAGTGGCTAGCGGGGGGCAATGAGCAGTTCTTC. The rearrangement uses TRBV10-3 and TRBJ2-1, with TRBD2 matching 11 bases. Germline V gene data show CDR1 as ENHRY and CDR2 as SYGVKD. The CDR3 consists of 15 residues.

CDR3 coding DNA: TGTGCCAGCAGCCAGGGGGCGCGGAATCAGCCCCAGCATTTT. Translating gives CASSQGARNQPQHF. This chain links TRBV2 with TRBJ1-5; 8 bases are a match to TRBD1. This CDR3 has 14 residues. Losses at the gene ends were 6 bases for V and 4 bases for J; bases not matched to a gene: 5. CDR1 and CDR2 (germline): SNHLY, FYNNEI.

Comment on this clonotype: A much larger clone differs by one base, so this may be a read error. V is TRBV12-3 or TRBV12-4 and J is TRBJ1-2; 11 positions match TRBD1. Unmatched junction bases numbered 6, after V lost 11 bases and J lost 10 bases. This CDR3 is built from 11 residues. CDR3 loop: CACRDRGDYTF. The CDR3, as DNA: TGTGCCTGCCGGGACAGGGGGGACTACACCTTC.

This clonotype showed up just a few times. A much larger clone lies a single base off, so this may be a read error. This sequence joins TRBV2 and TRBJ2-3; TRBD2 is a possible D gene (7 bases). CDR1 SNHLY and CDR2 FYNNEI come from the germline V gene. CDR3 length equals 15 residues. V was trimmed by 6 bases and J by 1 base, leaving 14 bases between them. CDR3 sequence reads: CASRRGGAGTDTQYF. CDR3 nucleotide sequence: TGTGCCAGCAGAAGGGGGGGGGCCGGCACAGATACGCAGTATTTT.

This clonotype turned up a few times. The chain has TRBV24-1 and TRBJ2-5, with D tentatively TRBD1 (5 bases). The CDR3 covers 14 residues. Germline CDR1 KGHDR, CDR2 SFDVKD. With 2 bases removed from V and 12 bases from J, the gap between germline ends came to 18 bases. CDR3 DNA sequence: TGTGCCACCAGTGATTCCACGTTTTGGACAAGAAAGTACTTC. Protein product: CATSDSTFWTRKYF.

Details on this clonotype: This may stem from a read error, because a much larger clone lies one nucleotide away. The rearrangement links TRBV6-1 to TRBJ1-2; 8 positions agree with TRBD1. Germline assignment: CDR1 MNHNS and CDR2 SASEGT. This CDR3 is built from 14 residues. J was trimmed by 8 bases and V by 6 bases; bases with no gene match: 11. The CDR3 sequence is CASRAYGQGKGYTF. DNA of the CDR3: TGTGCCAGCAGGGCTTACGGACAGGGCAAGGGCTACACCTTC.

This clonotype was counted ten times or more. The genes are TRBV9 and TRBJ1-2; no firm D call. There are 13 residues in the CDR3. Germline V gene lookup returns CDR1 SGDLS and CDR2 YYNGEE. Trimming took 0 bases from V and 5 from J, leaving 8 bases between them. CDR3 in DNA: TGTGCCAGCAGCGTAGGTTTGGGGTATGGCTACACCTTC. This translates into CASSVGLGYGYTF.

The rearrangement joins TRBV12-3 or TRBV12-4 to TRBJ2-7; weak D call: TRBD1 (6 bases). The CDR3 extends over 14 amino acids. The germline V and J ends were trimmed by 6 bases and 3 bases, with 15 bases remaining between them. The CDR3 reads CASSLNRAHYEQYF. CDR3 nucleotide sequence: TGTGCCAGCAGCTTAAACAGGGCCCACTACGAGCAGTACTTC.

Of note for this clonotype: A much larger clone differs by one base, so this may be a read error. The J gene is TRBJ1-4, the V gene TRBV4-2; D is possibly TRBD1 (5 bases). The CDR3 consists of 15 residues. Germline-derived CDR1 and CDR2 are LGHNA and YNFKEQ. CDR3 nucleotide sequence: TGTGCCAGCAGCCAAGAATACAGGAGGAATGAAAAACTGTCTTTT. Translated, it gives CASSQEYRRNEKLSF.

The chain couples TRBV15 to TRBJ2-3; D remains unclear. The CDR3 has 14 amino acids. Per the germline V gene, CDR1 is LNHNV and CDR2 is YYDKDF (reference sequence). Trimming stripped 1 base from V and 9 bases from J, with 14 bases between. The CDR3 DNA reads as TGTGCCACCAGCAGAGTGGGTATCGCAGGAACGCAGTATTTT. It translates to CATSRVGIAGTQYF.

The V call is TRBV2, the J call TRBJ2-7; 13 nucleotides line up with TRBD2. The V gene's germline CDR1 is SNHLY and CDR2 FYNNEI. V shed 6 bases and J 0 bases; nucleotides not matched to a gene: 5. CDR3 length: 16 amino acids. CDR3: CASREGLAGHSYEQYF. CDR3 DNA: TGTGCCAGCAGGGAGGGACTAGCGGGGCACTCCTACGAGCAGTACTTC. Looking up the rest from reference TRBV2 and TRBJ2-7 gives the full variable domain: EPEVTQTPSHQVTQMGQEVILRCVPISNHLYFYWYRQILGQKVEFLVSFYNNEISEKSEIFDDQFSVERPDGSNFTLKIRSTKLEDSAMYFCASREGLAGHSYEQYFGPGTRLTVT.

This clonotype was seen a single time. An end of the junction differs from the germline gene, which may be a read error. CDR3 bases: TGTGCCACCAACAGAGTAGGGTATGGCTGCACCTTC. This encodes CATNRVGYGCTF. This rearrangement joins TRBV15 to TRBJ1-2, with D hard to call. CDR1 LNHNV and CDR2 YYDKDF come from the germline V gene (reference sequence). The CDR3 totals 12 residues.

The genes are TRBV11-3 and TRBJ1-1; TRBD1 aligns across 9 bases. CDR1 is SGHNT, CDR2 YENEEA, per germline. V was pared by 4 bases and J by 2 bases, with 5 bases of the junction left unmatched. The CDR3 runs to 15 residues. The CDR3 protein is CASSSRTGVNTEAFF. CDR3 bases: TGTGCCAGCAGCTCCCGGACAGGGGTTAACACTGAAGCTTTCTTT.

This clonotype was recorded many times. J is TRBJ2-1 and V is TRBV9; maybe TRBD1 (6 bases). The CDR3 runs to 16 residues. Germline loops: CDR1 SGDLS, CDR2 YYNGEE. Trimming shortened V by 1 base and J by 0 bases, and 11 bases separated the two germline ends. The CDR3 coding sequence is TGTGCCAGCAGCGTATCAGGGGTGAGCTCCTACAATGAGCAGTTCTTC. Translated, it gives CASSVSGVSSYNEQFF.

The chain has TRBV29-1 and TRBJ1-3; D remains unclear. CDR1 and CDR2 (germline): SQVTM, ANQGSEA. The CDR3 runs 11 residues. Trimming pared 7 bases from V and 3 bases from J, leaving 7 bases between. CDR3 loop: CSGEVGNTIYF. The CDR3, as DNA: TGCAGCGGGGAGGTTGGAAACACCATATATTTT.

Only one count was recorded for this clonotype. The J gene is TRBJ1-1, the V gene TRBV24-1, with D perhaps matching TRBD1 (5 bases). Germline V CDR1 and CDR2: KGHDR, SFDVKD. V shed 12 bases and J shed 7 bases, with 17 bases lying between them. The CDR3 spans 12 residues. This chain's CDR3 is CARYRTTNEAFF. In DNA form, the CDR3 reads TGTGCCCGGTACAGGACAACTAATGAAGCTTTCTTT.

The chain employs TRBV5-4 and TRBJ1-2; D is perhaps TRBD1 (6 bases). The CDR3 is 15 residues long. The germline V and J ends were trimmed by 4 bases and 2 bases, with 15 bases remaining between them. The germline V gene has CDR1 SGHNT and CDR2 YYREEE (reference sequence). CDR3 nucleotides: TGTGCCAGCAGCGTGGGGGCCAGCAGAAACTATGGCTACACCTTC. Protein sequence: CASSVGASRNYGYTF.

CDR3 nucleotides: TGCAGTGCGCAAGGACAGGGCTACGAGCAGCCCCAGCATTTT. Its translation: CSAQGQGYEQPQHF. V is TRBV20-1 and J is TRBJ1-5; the match to TRBD1 covers 8 bases. The CDR3 runs to 14 residues. The germline CDR1 and CDR2 sequences are DFQATT and SNEGSKA (reference sequence). V dropped 6 bases and J dropped 7; count of bases not matched to a gene: 11.

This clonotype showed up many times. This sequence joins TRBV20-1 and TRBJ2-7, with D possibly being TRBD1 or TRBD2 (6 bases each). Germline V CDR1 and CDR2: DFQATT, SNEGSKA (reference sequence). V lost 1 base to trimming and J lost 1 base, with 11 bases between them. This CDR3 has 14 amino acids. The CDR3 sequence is CSARGGAQSYEQYF. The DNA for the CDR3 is TGCAGTGCTAGAGGGGGGGCCCAATCCTACGAGCAGTACTTC.

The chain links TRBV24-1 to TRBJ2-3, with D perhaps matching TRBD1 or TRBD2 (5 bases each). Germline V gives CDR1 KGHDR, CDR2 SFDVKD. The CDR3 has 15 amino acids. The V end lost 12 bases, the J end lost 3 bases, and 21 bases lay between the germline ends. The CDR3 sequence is CAPAKRQGATDTQYF. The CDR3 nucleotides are TGTGCCCCCGCGAAGCGGCAGGGAGCAACAGATACGCAGTATTTT.